One and the same sample provided the 16 T cell receptor beta chains below, sequenced in a study of T cell clusters in autoimmune cytopenias. TRB rearrangements were amplified by touch-down multiplex PCR with mixed TRB-A/B primers. TCRdb reanalyzed the multiplex PCR reads, giving one entry per CDR3 protein sequence and no DNA. This table lists around 6,400 distinct CDR3 sequences. Each sample's input was roughly 250 ng genomic DNA, some 38,000 genome equivalents. Sequencing input: peripheral blood. All receptors derive from a human donor with an autoimmune cytopenia or autoimmune hepatitis (not recorded which).

The chain combines TRBV5-1 with TRBJ2-3. CDR1 and CDR2 from the germline V gene are SGHRS and YFSETQ. This CDR3 is built from 17 residues. The CDR3 protein is CASSLGVDVVSTDTQYF.

The chain carries TRBV10-3 and TRBJ2-4. This CDR3 is 13 amino acids long. The germline gives CDR1 ENHRY, CDR2 SYGVKD. This CDR3 is CAISEATKNIQYF.

The V call is TRBV30, the J call TRBJ2-7; TCRdb gives TRBD1 as the D gene, but with no DNA this cannot be confirmed. The CDR3 has 13 amino acids. CDR1 and CDR2 (germline): GTSNPN, SVGIG (reference sequence). This chain's CDR3 is CAWTQDRGHEQYF.

V and J are TRBV19 and TRBJ1-1; as DNA is missing, the TRBD1 call by TCRdb cannot be tested. The CDR3 runs to 17 residues. CDR1 and CDR2 (germline): LNHDA, SQIVND (reference sequence). CDR3 in amino acids: CASSIVWTGGMNTEAFF.

Considering frequency, this clonotype is medium-sized. This CDR3 is CASSNLARSYNEQFF. The rearrangement joins TRBV6-5 to TRBJ2-1. The CDR3 is 15 residues long. Per the germline V gene, CDR1 is MNHEY and CDR2 is SVGAGI.

This rearrangement joins TRBV6-5 to TRBJ2-7. Germline CDR1 is MNHEY and CDR2 is SVGAGI. The CDR3 runs 14 residues. The CDR3 sequence is CASSYRGDSYEQYF.

The chain uses TRBV20-1 and TRBJ2-3; TCRdb gives TRBD2 as the D gene, but with no DNA this cannot be confirmed. The CDR3 totals 15 residues. The germline gives CDR1 DFQATT, CDR2 SNEGSKA (reference sequence). The CDR3 protein is CSAERLAGGTDTQYF.

According to its frequency, this clonotype is medium-sized. The CDR3 loop is CSVGQGRTYEQYF. V gene TRBV29-1 combines with J gene TRBJ2-7; TCRdb lists TRBD1, though no DNA is available to test this call. Germline CDR1 reads SQVTM; CDR2 reads ANQGSEA. The CDR3 runs 13 residues.

The gene calls are TRBV24-1 and TRBJ2-2; lacking DNA, the TRBD1 call made by TCRdb goes unchecked. CDR1 is KGHDR and CDR2 is SFDVKD in the germline V gene. This CDR3 has 15 amino acids. The chain's CDR3 is CATSDAQGGTGELFF.

This clonotype counts as medium-sized by frequency. V usage is TRBV29-1 and J usage is TRBJ1-2; checking the TCRdb D call of TRBD1 is not possible without DNA. Germline CDR1 SQVTM, CDR2 ANQGSEA. The CDR3 is 12 amino acids. The CDR3 is CSVAGQGYGYTF.

The gene calls are TRBV20-1 and TRBJ2-1; TCRdb's D gene call, TRBD2, goes unchecked for lack of DNA. Per germline, CDR1 DFQATT and CDR2 SNEGSKA (reference sequence). CDR3 length equals 13 residues. This CDR3 reads CSAAGGVDNEQFF.

This clonotype is classed as medium-sized by frequency. The chain joins TRBV12-3 or TRBV12-4 to TRBJ1-6; there is no DNA to check the TCRdb D call of TRBD1. The length of the CDR3 is 15 residues. CDR3 sequence reads: CASSYAARINSPLHF.

This chain's CDR3 is CASSWGGVFSTEAFF. This chain uses TRBV19 with TRBJ1-1. CDR3 size: 15 residues. Per the germline V gene, CDR1 is LNHDA and CDR2 is SQIVND (reference sequence).

The chain employs TRBV6-1 and TRBJ1-5; TCRdb's D gene call, TRBD1, goes unchecked for lack of DNA. The CDR3 is made up of 15 amino acids. Germline-derived CDR1 and CDR2 are MNHNS and SASEGT. CDR3 sequence: CASRPSGVRNQPQHF.

The CDR3 here is CASSWLAAGKETQYF. J is TRBJ2-5 and V is TRBV27; TCRdb lists TRBD2, though no DNA is available to test this call. This CDR3 contains 15 residues. The germline V gene encodes CDR1 MNHEY and CDR2 SMNVEV (reference sequence).

The J gene is TRBJ1-5, the V gene TRBV19; checking the TCRdb D call of TRBD1 is not possible without DNA. CDR3 size: 14 residues. Looked up from germline, CDR1 is LNHDA and CDR2 is SQIVND (reference sequence). The CDR3 protein is CASSISTGNQPQHF.